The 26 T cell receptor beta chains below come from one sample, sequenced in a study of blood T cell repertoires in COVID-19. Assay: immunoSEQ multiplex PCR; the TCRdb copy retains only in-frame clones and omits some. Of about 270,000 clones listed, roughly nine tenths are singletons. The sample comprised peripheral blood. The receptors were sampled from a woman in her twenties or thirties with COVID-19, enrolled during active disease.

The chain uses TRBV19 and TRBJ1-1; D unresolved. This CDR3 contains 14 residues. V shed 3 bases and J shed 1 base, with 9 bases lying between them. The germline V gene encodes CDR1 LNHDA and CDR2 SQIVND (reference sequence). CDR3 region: CASSILGRNTEAFF. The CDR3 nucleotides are TGTGCCAGTAGTATTTTGGGCAGGAACACTGAAGCTTTCTTT.

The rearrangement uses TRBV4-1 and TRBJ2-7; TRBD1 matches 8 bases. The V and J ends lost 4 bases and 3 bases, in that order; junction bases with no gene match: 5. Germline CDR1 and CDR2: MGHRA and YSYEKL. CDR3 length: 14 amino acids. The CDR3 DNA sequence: TGCGCCAGCAGCCCGGGACAGGCGAACTACGAGCAGTACTTC. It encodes CASSPGQANYEQYF.

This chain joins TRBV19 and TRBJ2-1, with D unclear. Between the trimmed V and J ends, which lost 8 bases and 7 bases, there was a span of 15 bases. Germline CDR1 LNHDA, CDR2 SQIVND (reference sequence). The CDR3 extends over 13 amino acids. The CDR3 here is CASSNYNPNEQFF. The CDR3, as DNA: TGTGCCAGTTCGAACTATAACCCGAATGAGCAGTTCTTC.

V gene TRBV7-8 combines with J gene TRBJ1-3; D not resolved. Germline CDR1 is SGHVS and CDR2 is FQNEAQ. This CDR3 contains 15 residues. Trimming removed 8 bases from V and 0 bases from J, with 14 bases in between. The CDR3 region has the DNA TGTGCCAGCTCCAGGTTAGAGAGCTCTGGAAACACCATATATTTT. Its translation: CASSRLESSGNTIYF.

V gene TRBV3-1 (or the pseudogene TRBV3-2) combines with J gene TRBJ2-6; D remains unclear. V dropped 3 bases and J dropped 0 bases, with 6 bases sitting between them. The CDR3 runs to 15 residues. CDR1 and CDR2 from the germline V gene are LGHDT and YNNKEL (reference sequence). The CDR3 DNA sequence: TGTGCCAGCAGCCATTTCCTCTCTGGGGCCAACGTCCTGACTTTC. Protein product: CASSHFLSGANVLTF.

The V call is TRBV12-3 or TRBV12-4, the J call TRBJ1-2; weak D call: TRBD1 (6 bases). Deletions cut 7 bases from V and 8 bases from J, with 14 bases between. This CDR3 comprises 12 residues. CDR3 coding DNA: TGTGCCAGCACCCACCGCGGGGGCGGCTACACCTTC. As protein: CASTHRGGGYTF.

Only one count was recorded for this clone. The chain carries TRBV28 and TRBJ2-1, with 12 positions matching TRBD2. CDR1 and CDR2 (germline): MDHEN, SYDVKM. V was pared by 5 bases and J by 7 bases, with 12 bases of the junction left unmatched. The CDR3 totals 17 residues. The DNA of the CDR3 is TGTGCCAGCAGTCCAGGACTAGCGGGACCTCTCGGGAATGAGCAGTTCTTC. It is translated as CASSPGLAGPLGNEQFF.

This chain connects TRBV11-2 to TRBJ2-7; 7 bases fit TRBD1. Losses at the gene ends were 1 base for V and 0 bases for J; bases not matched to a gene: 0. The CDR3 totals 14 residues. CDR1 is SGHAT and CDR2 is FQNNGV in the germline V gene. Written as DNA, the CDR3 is TGTGCCAGCAGCTTAGCAGGGGGCTCCTACGAGCAGTACTTC. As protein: CASSLAGGSYEQYF.

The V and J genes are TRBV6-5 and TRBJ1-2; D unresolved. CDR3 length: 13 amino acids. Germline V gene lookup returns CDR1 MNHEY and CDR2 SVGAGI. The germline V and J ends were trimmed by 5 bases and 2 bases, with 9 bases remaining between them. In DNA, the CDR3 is TGTGCCAGCAGTAAACACAGCAACTATGGCTACACCTTC. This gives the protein CASSKHSNYGYTF.

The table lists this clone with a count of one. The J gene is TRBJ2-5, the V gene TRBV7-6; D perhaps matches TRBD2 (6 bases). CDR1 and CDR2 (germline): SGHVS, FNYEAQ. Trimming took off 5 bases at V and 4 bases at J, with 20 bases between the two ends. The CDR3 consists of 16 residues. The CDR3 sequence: CASSPGTVVRTETQYF. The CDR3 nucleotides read TGTGCCAGCAGCCCAGGGACTGTCGTCAGGACAGAGACCCAGTACTTC. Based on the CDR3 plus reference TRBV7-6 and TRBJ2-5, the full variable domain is GAGVSQSPRYKVTKRGQDVALRCDPISGHVSLYWYRQALGQGPEFLTYFNYEAQQDKSGLPNDRFSAERPEGSISTLTIQRTEQRDSAMYRCASSPGTVVRTETQYFGPGTRLLVL.

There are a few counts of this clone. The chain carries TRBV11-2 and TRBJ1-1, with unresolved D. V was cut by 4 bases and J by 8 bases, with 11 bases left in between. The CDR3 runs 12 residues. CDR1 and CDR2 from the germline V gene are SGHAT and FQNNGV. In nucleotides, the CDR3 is TGTGCCAGCAGCTCCCACGTCCAGGAAGCTTTCTTT. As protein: CASSSHVQEAFF.

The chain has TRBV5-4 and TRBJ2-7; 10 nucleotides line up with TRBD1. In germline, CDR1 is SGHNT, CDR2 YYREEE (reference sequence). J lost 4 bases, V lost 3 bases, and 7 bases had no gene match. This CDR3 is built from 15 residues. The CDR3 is CASSSGQGGFYEQYF. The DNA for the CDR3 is TGTGCCAGCAGCTCCGGACAGGGGGGTTTTTACGAGCAGTACTTC.

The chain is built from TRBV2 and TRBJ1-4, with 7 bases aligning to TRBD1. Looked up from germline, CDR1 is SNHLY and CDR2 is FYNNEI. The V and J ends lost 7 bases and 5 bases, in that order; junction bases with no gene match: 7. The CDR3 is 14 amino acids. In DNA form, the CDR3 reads TGTGCCAGCAACTCGGGACAGCTGAATGAAAAACTGTTTTTT. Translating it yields CASNSGQLNEKLFF. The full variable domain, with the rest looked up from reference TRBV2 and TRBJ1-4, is EPEVTQTPSHQVTQMGQEVILRCVPISNHLYFYWYRQILGQKVEFLVSFYNNEISEKSEIFDDQFSVERPDGSNFTLKIRSTKLEDSAMYFCASNSGQLNEKLFFGSGTQLSVL.

The CDR3 loop is CASSQVVWETQYF. CDR3 DNA: TGCGCCAGCAGCCAAGTAGTGTGGGAGACCCAGTACTTC. The rearrangement links TRBV4-1 to TRBJ2-5; D call uncertain. Germline-derived CDR1 and CDR2 are MGHRA and YSYEKL. This CDR3 comprises 13 residues. Trimming removed 1 base at V and 5 bases at J, with 8 bases between.

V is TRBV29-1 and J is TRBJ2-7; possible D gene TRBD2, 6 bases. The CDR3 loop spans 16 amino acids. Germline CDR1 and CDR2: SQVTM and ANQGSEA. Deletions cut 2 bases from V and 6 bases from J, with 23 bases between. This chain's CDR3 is CSVEMYRAGLASEQYF. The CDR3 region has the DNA TGCAGCGTTGAAATGTATAGGGCAGGGCTAGCGAGCGAGCAGTACTTC.

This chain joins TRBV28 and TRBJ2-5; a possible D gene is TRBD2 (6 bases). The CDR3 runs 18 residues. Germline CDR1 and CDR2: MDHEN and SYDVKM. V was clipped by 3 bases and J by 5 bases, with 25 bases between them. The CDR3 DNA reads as TGTGCCAGCAGTTTTCCACTTCGGCGGGGCCGCCGAGGGGAGACCCAGTACTTC. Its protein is CASSFPLRRGRRGETQYF.

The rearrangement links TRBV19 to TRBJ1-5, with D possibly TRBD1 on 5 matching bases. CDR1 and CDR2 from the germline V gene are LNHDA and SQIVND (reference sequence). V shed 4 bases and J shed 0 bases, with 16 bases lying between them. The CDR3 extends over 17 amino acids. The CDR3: CASSNHRGGLSNQPQHF. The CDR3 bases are TGTGCCAGTAGTAACCACCGGGGGGGACTTAGCAATCAGCCCCAGCATTTT.

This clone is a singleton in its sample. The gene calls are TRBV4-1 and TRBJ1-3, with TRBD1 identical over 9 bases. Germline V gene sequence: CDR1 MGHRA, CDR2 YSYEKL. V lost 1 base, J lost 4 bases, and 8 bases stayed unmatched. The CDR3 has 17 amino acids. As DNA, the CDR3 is TGCGCCAGCAGCCAAGTTTACACAGGGGGCTCAGGAAACACCATATATTTT. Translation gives CASSQVYTGGSGNTIYF.

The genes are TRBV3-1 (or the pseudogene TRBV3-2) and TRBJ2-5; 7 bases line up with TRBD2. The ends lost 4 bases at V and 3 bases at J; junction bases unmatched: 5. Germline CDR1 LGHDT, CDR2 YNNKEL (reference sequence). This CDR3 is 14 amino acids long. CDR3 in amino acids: CASSLQSGKETQYF. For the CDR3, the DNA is TGTGCCAGCAGCCTCCAAAGCGGGAAAGAGACCCAGTACTTC.

CDR3 sequence reads: CSAGHPGYEQYF. The CDR3, as DNA: TGCAGCGCCGGCCACCCAGGCTACGAGCAGTACTTC. The chain recombines TRBV29-1 with TRBJ2-7; D is ambiguous. Trimming cost V 7 bases and J 3 bases, with 13 bases left between them. CDR1 SQVTM and CDR2 ANQGSEA come from the germline V gene. The CDR3 has 12 amino acids.

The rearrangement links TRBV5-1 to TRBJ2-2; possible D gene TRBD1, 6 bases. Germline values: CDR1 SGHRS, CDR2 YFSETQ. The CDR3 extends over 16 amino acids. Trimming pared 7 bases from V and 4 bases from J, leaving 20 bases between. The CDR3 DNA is TGCGCCAGCCTAGGCGAGGGGGACGGATCCACCGGGGAGCTGTTTTTT. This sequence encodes CASLGEGDGSTGELFF.

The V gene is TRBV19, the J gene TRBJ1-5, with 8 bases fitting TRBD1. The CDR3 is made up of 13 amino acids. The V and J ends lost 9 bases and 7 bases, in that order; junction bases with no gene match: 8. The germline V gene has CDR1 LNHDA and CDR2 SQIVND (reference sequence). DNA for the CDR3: TGTGCCAGCGTGACAGGGGTAGGGCAGCCCCAGCATTTT. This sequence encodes CASVTGVGQPQHF.

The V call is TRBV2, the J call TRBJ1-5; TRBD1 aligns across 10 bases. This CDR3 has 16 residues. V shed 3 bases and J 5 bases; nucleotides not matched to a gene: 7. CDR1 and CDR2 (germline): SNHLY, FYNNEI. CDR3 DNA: TGTGCCAGCAGTGACAGGGGGGGACAGGGGCATCAGCCCCAGCATTTT. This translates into CASSDRGGQGHQPQHF. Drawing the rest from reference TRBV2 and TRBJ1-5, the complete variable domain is EPEVTQTPSHQVTQMGQEVILRCVPISNHLYFYWYRQILGQKVEFLVSFYNNEISEKSEIFDDQFSVERPDGSNFTLKIRSTKLEDSAMYFCASSDRGGQGHQPQHFGDGTRLSIL.

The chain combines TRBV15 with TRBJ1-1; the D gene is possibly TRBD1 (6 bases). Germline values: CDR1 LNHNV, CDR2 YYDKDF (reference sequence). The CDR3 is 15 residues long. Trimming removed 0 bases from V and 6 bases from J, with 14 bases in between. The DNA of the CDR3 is TGTGCCACCAGCAGAGAGGCAGGGGCGAGTTCTGAAGCTTTCTTT. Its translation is CATSREAGASSEAFF.

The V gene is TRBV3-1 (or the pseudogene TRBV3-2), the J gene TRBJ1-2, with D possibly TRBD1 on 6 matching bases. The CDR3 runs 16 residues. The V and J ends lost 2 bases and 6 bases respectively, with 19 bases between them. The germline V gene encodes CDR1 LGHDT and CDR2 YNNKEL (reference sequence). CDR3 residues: CASSQLDRRAIHGYTF. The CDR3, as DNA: TGTGCCAGCAGCCAACTTGACAGGAGAGCTATTCATGGCTACACCTTC.

CDR3 residues: CASSLNSGQPQHF. CDR3 DNA: TGTGCCAGCAGCTTAAACAGCGGTCAGCCCCAGCATTTT. The chain combines TRBV7-8 with TRBJ1-5; D call uncertain. V was clipped by 2 bases and J by 6 bases, with 8 bases between them. CDR1 SGHVS and CDR2 FQNEAQ come from the germline V gene. The CDR3 totals 13 residues.